Below, 11 T cell receptor beta chains from the same sample are listed, as sequenced in a study of a mutant IDH1 vaccine in newly diagnosed glioma. These TCRs are of unknown antigen specificity. Profiling relied on immunoSEQ multiplex PCR, and the TCRdb table lists in-frame clones only, not all of them. The data show around 56,000 clones, with about 81% seen just once and approximately 8% held by the top ten. The sample's time point: week 23, last vaccination. The content of each vaccine dose was 300 ug of mutant IDH1 20-mer peptide, and topical imiquimod accompanied it. Sequenced material: PBMCs, taken from a glioma patient whose treatment included an IDH1 peptide vaccine. The receptors originated from a woman in her thirties or forties with glioma. Some clones in this sample may be carry-over from other donors' samples.

The rearrangement joins TRBV7-9 to TRBJ1-1; the D is unclear. Looked up from germline, CDR1 is SEHNR and CDR2 is FQNEAQ (reference sequence). The CDR3 covers 12 residues. V lost 1 base to trimming and J lost 8 bases, with 8 bases between them. The CDR3 spells CASSLVAKEAFF. The CDR3 DNA follows: TGTGCCAGCAGCTTAGTGGCAAAAGAAGCTTTCTTT.

V and J are TRBV6-5 and TRBJ2-3; 7 bases fit TRBD1. The germline CDR1 and CDR2 sequences are MNHEY and SVGAGI. CDR3 size: 15 residues. Trimming removed 7 bases from V and 1 base from J; junction bases left unmatched: 8. The CDR3 sequence: CASTAGGRGTDTQYF. Here the CDR3 DNA reads TGTGCCAGCACGGCAGGGGGTCGGGGCACAGATACGCAGTATTTT.

This chain connects TRBV19 to TRBJ1-1; TRBD1 matches 7 bases. The CDR3 loop spans 15 amino acids. Germline V lookup: CDR1 LNHDA, CDR2 SQIVND (reference sequence). Trimming removed 2 bases from V and 1 base from J; junction bases left unmatched: 4. The CDR3 nucleotides read TGTGCCAGTAGTATAAATGCAGGGGGGAACACTGAAGCTTTCTTT. Protein sequence: CASSINAGGNTEAFF.

The chain links TRBV5-1 to TRBJ1-2; 11 positions agree with TRBD1. The CDR3 runs to 15 residues. From germline, CDR1 is SGHRS and CDR2 YFSETQ. The J segment lost 8 bases and the V segment lost 0 bases, leaving 6 bases of the junction unmatched. The CDR3 sequence is CASSLVGQGAEGYTF. In nucleotides, the CDR3 is TGCGCCAGCAGCTTGGTTGGACAGGGGGCGGAAGGCTACACCTTC.

The rearrangement links TRBV5-1 to TRBJ2-7; 11 positions match TRBD1. V lost 5 bases to trimming and J lost 6 bases; unmatched junction nucleotides: 7. Germline CDR1 and CDR2: SGHRS and YFSETQ. This CDR3 comprises 14 residues. The CDR3 protein is CASRGGTGGAEQYF. The DNA for the CDR3 is TGCGCCAGCAGGGGTGGGACAGGGGGAGCCGAGCAGTACTTC.

This clone showed up just once. V and J are TRBV5-6 and TRBJ1-2; no clear D gene. The CDR3 is made up of 13 amino acids. Looked up from germline, CDR1 is SGHDT and CDR2 is YYEEEE. Deletions cut 0 bases from V and 0 bases from J, with 3 bases between. The DNA for the CDR3 is TGTGCCAGCAGCTTGGGGACTAACTATGGCTACACCTTC. Protein: CASSLGTNYGYTF.

In its sample, this clone was seen a few times. This chain links TRBV7-9 with TRBJ2-7; D gene uncertain. The CDR3 is 11 residues long. Per the germline V gene, CDR1 is SEHNR and CDR2 is FQNEAQ (reference sequence). Trimming shortened V by 6 bases and J by 6 bases, and 9 bases separated the two germline ends. CDR3 loop: CASSNPGEQYF. The CDR3 nucleotides read TGTGCCAGCAGTAACCCCGGCGAGCAGTACTTC.

Notes on this clone: At one end the junction does not follow the germline gene, possibly because of a read error. The DNA for the CDR3 is TGTGCTAGCAGCATGACTAGCTTGAGCACAGATACGCAGTATTTT. It specifies CASSMTSLSTDTQYF. The chain carries TRBV7-7 and TRBJ2-3; 7 bases line up with TRBD2. This CDR3 is built from 15 residues. From germline, CDR1 is SSHAT and CDR2 FNYEAQ (reference sequence).

This clone was seen just once. The chain has TRBV30 and TRBJ1-5, with 12 bases identical to TRBD1. Germline V CDR1 and CDR2: GTSNPN, SVGIG (reference sequence). The CDR3 covers 16 residues. Trimming removed 1 base from V and 7 bases from J; junction bases left unmatched: 8. The CDR3 bases are TGTGCCTGGAGTGACAGGGACAGGGGGCGCTGGCAGCCCCAGCATTTT. This translates into CAWSDRDRGRWQPQHF.

The gene calls are TRBV7-3 and TRBJ1-2; no definite D call. From germline, CDR1 is SGHTA and CDR2 FQGTGA. CDR3 length: 13 amino acids. V gave up 5 bases and J gave up 5 bases, with 12 bases separating them. CDR3: CASSPADGYGYTF. The CDR3 DNA reads TGTGCCAGCAGCCCAGCGGACGGGTATGGCTACACCTTC.

This clone occurred once. V gene TRBV29-1 combines with J gene TRBJ2-7, with TRBD1 matching over 8 bases. Germline V gene sequence: CDR1 SQVTM, CDR2 ANQGSEA. Trimming took 2 bases from V and 4 from J; bases not matched to a gene: 7. This CDR3 region has 14 residues. The CDR3 DNA sequence: TGCAGCGTTGAATGGAGGGACAGGAGGTACGAGCAGTACTTC. Translated, it gives CSVEWRDRRYEQYF.